The 21 T cell receptor beta chains given below trace back to one sample, sequenced in a study of regulatory T cells in long-lasting Graves disease. In building TCR beta libraries, iRepertoire HTBI primers were used together with Arm-PCR of CDR3 regions. MiXCR was run by TCRdb on the multiplex PCR reads, yielding one entry per CDR3 protein. The repertoire holds around 460,000 distinct CDR3 sequences, with 20% to 25% as singletons. Time point indicated: persistent/refractory GD, antithyroid drugs over 5 years with positive TRAb. PBMC-extracted RNA yielded the TCR library. The material sequenced was peripheral blood mononuclear cells (PBMCs), taken when the disease was refractory, from a patient treated with antithyroid drugs. The receptors were gathered from a female donor with Graves disease.

This clonotype was detected many times. The chain employs TRBV18 and TRBJ2-5; unclear D gene. V was cut by 6 bases and J by 8 bases, with 10 bases left in between. Looked up from germline, CDR1 is KGHSH and CDR2 is LQKENI. The CDR3 is 11 residues long. CDR3 nucleotide sequence: TGTGCCAGCTCCCGAGACACCACCCAGTACTTC. Amino acids: CASSRDTTQYF.

This clonotype appeared once. The junction and the germline gene differ at one end; a read error may be behind it. The V gene is TRBV24-1, the J gene TRBJ2-2; possibly TRBD1 or TRBD2 for D (6 bases each). There are 13 residues in the CDR3. Germline V CDR1 and CDR2: KGHDR, SFDVKD. In nucleotides, the CDR3 is TGTGCCACCACGAGTGGGGACACCGGGGGGCTGTTTTTT. Translation gives CATTSGDTGGLFF.

This clonotype was counted ten times or more. The V call is TRBV28, the J call TRBJ2-7, with D possibly matching TRBD1 (6 bases). This CDR3 region has 13 residues. The germline CDR1 and CDR2 sequences are MDHEN and SYDVKM. Between the trimmed V and J ends, which lost 6 bases and 4 bases, there was a span of 13 bases. The CDR3 DNA reads TGTGCCAGCAGCTTAAGGCAGGGGTACGAGCAGTACTTC. This encodes CASSLRQGYEQYF.

There are a few counts of this clonotype. The chain carries TRBV13 and TRBJ1-4; TRBD1 is a possible D gene (6 bases). The CDR3 runs to 15 residues. Between the trimmed V and J ends, which lost 4 bases and 4 bases, there was a span of 13 bases. Germline assignment: CDR1 PRHDT and CDR2 FYEKMQ (reference sequence). This CDR3 reads CASSSRDIDNEKLFF. CDR3 coding DNA: TGTGCCAGCAGCTCTCGGGACATCGATAATGAAAAACTGTTTTTT.

This clonotype was recorded many times. This sequence joins TRBV27 and TRBJ1-2; D ambiguous. Germline CDR1 reads MNHEY; CDR2 reads SMNVEV (reference sequence). The CDR3 runs to 13 residues. Deletions cut 6 bases from V and 7 bases from J, with 15 bases between. This CDR3 reads CASSLGREVGYTF. DNA of the CDR3: TGTGCCAGCAGCCTAGGACGGGAGGTTGGCTACACCTTC.

This sequence joins TRBV27 and TRBJ2-5; D is unclear. CDR1 and CDR2 (germline): MNHEY, SMNVEV (reference sequence). Trimming shortened V by 3 bases and J by 3 bases, and 11 bases separated the two germline ends. There are 14 residues in the CDR3. CDR3 sequence: CASSFGLPEETQYF. The CDR3 DNA reads TGTGCCAGCAGTTTCGGTTTGCCGGAAGAGACCCAGTACTTC.

This clonotype came up a few times. Mismatch with germline at one junction end may stem from a read error. The chain couples TRBV6-1 to TRBJ1-1; 9 bases map to TRBD1. The CDR3 loop spans 15 amino acids. Germline-derived CDR1 and CDR2 are MNHNS and SASEGT. CDR3 loop: CASSPNRDRDSEAFF. The CDR3 DNA follows: TGCGCCAGCAGCCCTAACCGGGACAGGGATTCTGAAGCTTTCTTT.

This clonotype showed up just a few times. The chain carries TRBV4-2 and TRBJ2-7; possibly TRBD1 or TRBD2 for D (5 bases each). The CDR3 totals 13 residues. Per germline, CDR1 LGHNA and CDR2 YNFKEQ. Trimming left V 4 bases short and J 3 bases short, with 10 bases between. CDR3: CASSRDQGYEQYF. The CDR3 region has the DNA TGTGCCAGCAGCCGGGACCAGGGCTACGAGCAGTACTTC.

This clonotype was seen more than once but under ten times. The CDR3, as DNA: TGTGCCAGCAGCCCGAGCGCAGGAATGAACACTGAAGCTTTCTTT. Translating it yields CASSPSAGMNTEAFF. The chain combines TRBV7-9 with TRBJ1-1; unclear D gene. Germline values: CDR1 SEHNR, CDR2 FQNEAQ (reference sequence). Trimming took off 5 bases at V and 0 bases at J, with 13 bases between the two ends. The CDR3 has 15 amino acids.

In regard to this clonotype: Given a much more abundant clone one base away, this may be a read error. V usage is TRBV28 and J usage is TRBJ2-7; D gene uncertain. Trimming pared 5 bases from V and 6 bases from J, leaving 17 bases between. The germline V gene has CDR1 MDHEN and CDR2 SYDVKM. The CDR3 covers 14 residues. CDR3 nucleotides: TGTGCCAGCAGTCTCCGGGCCACCTTTTCCGAGCAGTACTTC. It translates to CASSLRATFSEQYF.

At least ten counts were recorded for this clonotype. The rearrangement links TRBV7-6 to TRBJ1-1; D uncertain. Deletions cut 4 bases from V and 1 base from J, with 16 bases between. This CDR3 has 16 residues. Germline lookup yields CDR1 SGHVS and CDR2 FNYEAQ. Written as DNA, the CDR3 is TGTGCCAGCAGCTCTGGACCGCCTACGGGGAACACTGAAGCTTTCTTT. Translated: CASSSGPPTGNTEAFF.

The chain has TRBV18 and TRBJ2-7, with 9 nucleotides matching TRBD1. The CDR3 is 14 residues long. The J segment lost 5 bases and the V segment lost 3 bases, leaving 5 bases of the junction unmatched. Germline CDR1 is KGHSH and CDR2 is LQKENI. The CDR3 region is CASSPEQGANEQYF. CDR3 bases: TGTGCCAGCTCACCTGAACAGGGGGCCAACGAGCAGTACTTC.

This clonotype was counted many times. The rearrangement links TRBV12-3 or TRBV12-4 to TRBJ1-5; D perhaps matches TRBD1 (5 bases). V lost 5 bases, J lost 7 bases, and 12 bases lay in between. CDR3 length: 13 residues. CDR3 DNA sequence: TGTGCCAGCAGTATCCATGGGGGGCAGCCCCAGCATTTT. Its translation is CASSIHGGQPQHF.

This clonotype was picked up many times. The chain joins TRBV9 to TRBJ1-1; D is undetermined. The CDR3 is made up of 14 amino acids. Trimming cost V 0 bases and J 10 bases, with 16 bases left between them. Germline-derived CDR1 and CDR2 are SGDLS and YYNGEE. The CDR3 bases are TGTGCCAGCAGCGTAGCCCCCACGGAAGTTGGAGCTTTCTTT. Encoded protein: CASSVAPTEVGAFF. The variable domain in full, with the rest retrieved from reference TRBV9 and TRBJ1-1, is DSGVTQTPKHLITATGQRVTLRCSPRSGDLSVYWYQQSLDQGLQFLIQYYNGEERAKGNILERFSAQQFPDLHSELNLSSLELGDSALYFCASSVAPTEVGAFFGQGTRLTVV.

This clonotype has a count of ten or more. It is unclear where the CDR3 begins or ends on the DNA, so no DNA is shown, and the CDR3 is as TCRdb lists it. The chain links TRBV28 to TRBJ2-7; the DNA was not used to check the table's D call, TRBD1. Including both end residues, the CDR3 is 15 amino acids long. Germline V lookup: CDR1 MDHEN, CDR2 SYDVKM. CDR3 residues: CASSTSGPDSYEQYF.

The sample holds a few counts of this clonotype. As DNA, the CDR3 is TGCAGTGCTCGTACAGGGGAACCAGAGACCCAGTACTTC. This encodes CSARTGEPETQYF. The gene calls are TRBV20-1 and TRBJ2-5; 7 bases fit TRBD1. V lost 5 bases, J lost 4 bases, and 7 bases stayed unmatched. The CDR3 has 13 residues. Germline values: CDR1 DFQATT, CDR2 SNEGSKA (reference sequence).

This clonotype was counted many times. The CDR3 nucleotides read TGTGCCAGCAGCCCCGGGACTTTGAAGGGGGCCAACGTCCTGACTTTC. It encodes CASSPGTLKGANVLTF. The rearrangement uses TRBV11-3 and TRBJ2-6, with a weak D call TRBD2 (6 bases). The length of the CDR3 is 16 residues. The germline gives CDR1 SGHNT, CDR2 YENEEA. Trimming stripped 5 bases from V and 4 bases from J, with 15 bases between.

The chain uses TRBV29-1 and TRBJ2-1; TRBD2 matches at 7 bases. J was trimmed by 7 bases and V by 3 bases; bases with no gene match: 12. The CDR3 runs 15 residues. The germline V gene encodes CDR1 SQVTM and CDR2 ANQGSEA. CDR3 amino acids: CSVETFRSGGNEQFF. In DNA form, the CDR3 reads TGCAGCGTTGAGACCTTCAGGTCCGGGGGGAATGAGCAGTTCTTC.

This clonotype turned up a few times. The rearrangement uses TRBV28 and TRBJ1-5, with TRBD1 matching 8 bases. Trimming cost V 5 bases and J 0 bases; bases outside gene matches: 15. The CDR3 is 19 residues long. The germline V gene encodes CDR1 MDHEN and CDR2 SYDVKM. The CDR3 DNA follows: TGTGCCAGCAGTATCTCTACGGGACAGGTAATATATAGCAATCAGCCCCAGCATTTT. It yields the protein CASSISTGQVIYSNQPQHF.

The table lists this clonotype with many counts. The gene calls are TRBV12-3 or TRBV12-4 and TRBJ1-2; D not resolved. V gave up 8 bases and J gave up 8 bases, with 12 bases separating them. This CDR3 has 11 amino acids. The DNA for the CDR3 is TGTGCCAGCTCCTACAAGGGCGGCTACACCTTC. Translating gives CASSYKGGYTF.

In its sample, this clonotype was seen many times. The chain has TRBV6-1 and TRBJ2-7, with 8 bases that match TRBD1. The CDR3 runs 15 residues. CDR1 is MNHNS and CDR2 is SASEGT in the germline V gene. The ends lost 6 bases at V and 3 bases at J; junction bases unmatched: 10. The CDR3 spells CASRPGQGANYEQYF. In DNA form, the CDR3 reads TGTGCCAGCAGACCCGGACAGGGTGCGAACTACGAGCAGTACTTC.